This T cell receptor beta chain was obtained from a study of T cell changes during pregnancy in multiple sclerosis. The CDR3 sequence is 14 residues long. Trimming took 4 bases from V and 4 from J, leaving 13 bases between them. Germline V gene data show CDR1 as MDHEN and CDR2 as SYDVKM. The table came from immunoSEQ multiplex PCR; TCRdb's copy has only in-frame clones and leaves some out. The sample lists about 33,000 clones; roughly nine tenths were seen once. The genes are TRBV28 and TRBJ2-5; D is possibly TRBD1 (6 bases). The TCR originated in a female donor in good health, enrolled as a control in a pregnancy study. Sequenced material: CD4+ T cells from peripheral blood mononuclear cells, taken in the third trimester of pregnancy. The CDR3 coding sequence is TGTGCCAGCAGTTCCCGGGACATCAGAGAGACCCAGTACTTC. Amino acids: CASSSRDIRETQYF.